The following is a T cell receptor beta chain sequence with its context. It was with a sample-barcoded 5' primer and a J-beta primer mix that a second PCR of roughly 7 to 11 cycles was run. A minimum of 3 million CDR3-containing paired-end reads was obtained for each sample. TCRdb used MiXCR to reprocess the 5' RACE reads, holding one entry per CDR3 protein. The sample yields roughly 570,000 distinct CDR3 sequences, roughly 28% seen once. The amount of total RNA extracted per sample was at least 5 micrograms. This sample was included in a study of blood T cells in healthy people across ages. Trimming cost V 5 bases and J 0 bases, with 9 bases left between them. The CDR3 has 14 residues. CDR1 is SGHVS and CDR2 is FQNEAQ in the germline V gene.

What was sequenced was blood. The source is a woman in her sixties or seventies in good health. V gene TRBV7-8 combines with J gene TRBJ2-3; no firm D call. The CDR3 region has the DNA TGTGCCAGCAGCCCACACCCCAGCACAGATACGCAGTATTTT. As protein: CASSPHPSTDTQYF.